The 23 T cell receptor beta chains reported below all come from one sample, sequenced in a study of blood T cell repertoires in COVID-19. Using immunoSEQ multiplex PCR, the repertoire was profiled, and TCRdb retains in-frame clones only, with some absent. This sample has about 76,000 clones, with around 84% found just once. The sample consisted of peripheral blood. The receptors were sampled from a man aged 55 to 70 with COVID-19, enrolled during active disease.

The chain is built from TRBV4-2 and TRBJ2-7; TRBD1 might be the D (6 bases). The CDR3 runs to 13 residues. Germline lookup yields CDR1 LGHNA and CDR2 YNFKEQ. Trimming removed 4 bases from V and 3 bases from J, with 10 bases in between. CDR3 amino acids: CASSPRDNYEQYF. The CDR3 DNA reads TGTGCCAGCAGCCCCCGGGACAACTACGAGCAGTACTTC.

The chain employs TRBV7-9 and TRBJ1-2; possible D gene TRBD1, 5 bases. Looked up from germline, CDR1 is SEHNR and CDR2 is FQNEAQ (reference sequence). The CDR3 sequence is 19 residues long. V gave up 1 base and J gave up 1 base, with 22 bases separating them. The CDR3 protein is CASSLGVSRRTGLNYGYTF. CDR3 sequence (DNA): TGTGCCAGCAGCTTAGGGGTTTCGCGGCGCACAGGCCTTAACTATGGCTACACCTTC. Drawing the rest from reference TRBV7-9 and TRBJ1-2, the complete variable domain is DTGVSQNPRHKITKRGQNVTFRCDPISEHNRLYWYRQTLGQGPEFLTYFQNEAQLEKSRLLSDRFSAERPKGSFSTLEIQRTEQGDSAMYLCASSLGVSRRTGLNYGYTFGSGTRLTVV.

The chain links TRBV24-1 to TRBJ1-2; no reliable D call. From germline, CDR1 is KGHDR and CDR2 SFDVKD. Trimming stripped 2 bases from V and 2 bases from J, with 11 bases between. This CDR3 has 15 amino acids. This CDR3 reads CATSDSAPGNYGYTF. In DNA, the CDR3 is TGTGCCACCAGTGATTCGGCACCGGGGAACTATGGCTACACCTTC.

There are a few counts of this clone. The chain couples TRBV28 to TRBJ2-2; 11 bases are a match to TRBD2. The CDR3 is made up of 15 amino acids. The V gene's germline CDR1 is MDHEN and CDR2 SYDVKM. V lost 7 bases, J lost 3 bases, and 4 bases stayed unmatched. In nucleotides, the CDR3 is TGTGCCAGCACTAGCGGGGGGACCGACACCGGGGAGCTGTTTTTT. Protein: CASTSGGTDTGELFF.

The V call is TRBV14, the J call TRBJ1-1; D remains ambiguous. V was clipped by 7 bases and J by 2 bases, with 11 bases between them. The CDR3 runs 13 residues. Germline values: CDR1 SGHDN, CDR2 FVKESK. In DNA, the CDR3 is TGTGCCAGCAACCGCGGACTTAACACTGAAGCTTTCTTT. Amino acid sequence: CASNRGLNTEAFF.

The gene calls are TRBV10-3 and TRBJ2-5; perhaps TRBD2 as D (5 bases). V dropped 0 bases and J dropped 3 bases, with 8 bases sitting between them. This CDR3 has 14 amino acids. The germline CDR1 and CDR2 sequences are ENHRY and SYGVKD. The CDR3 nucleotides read TGTGCCATCAGTGAGTCGGGTAGCGAAGAGACCCAGTACTTC. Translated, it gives CAISESGSEETQYF.

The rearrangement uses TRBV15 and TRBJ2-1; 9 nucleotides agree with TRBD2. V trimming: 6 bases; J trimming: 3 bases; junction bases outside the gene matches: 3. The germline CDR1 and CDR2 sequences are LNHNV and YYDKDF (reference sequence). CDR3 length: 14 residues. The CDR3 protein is CATSASGVYNEQFF. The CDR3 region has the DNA TGTGCCACCAGTGCTAGCGGGGTCTACAATGAGCAGTTCTTC.

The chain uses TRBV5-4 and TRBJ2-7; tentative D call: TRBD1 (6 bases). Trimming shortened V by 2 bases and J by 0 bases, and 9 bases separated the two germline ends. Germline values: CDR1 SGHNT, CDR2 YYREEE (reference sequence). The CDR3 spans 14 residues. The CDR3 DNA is TGTGCCAGCAGCTTTTGGGACATCTCCTACGAGCAGTACTTC. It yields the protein CASSFWDISYEQYF.

The CDR3 protein is CASTEGSGGQPQHF. The CDR3 DNA sequence: TGTGCCAGTACCGAAGGGTCGGGGGGTCAGCCCCAGCATTTT. The J gene is TRBJ1-5, the V gene TRBV19; a weak D match, TRBD1 (5 bases). The CDR3 loop spans 14 amino acids. Germline lookup yields CDR1 LNHDA and CDR2 SQIVND (reference sequence). V was cut by 7 bases and J by 6 bases, with 16 bases left in between.

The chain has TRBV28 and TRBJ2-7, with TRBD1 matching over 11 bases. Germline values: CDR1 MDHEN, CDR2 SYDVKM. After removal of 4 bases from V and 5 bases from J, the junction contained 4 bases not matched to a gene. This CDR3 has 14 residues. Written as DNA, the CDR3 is TGTGCCAGCAGTTCGGGACAGGGGGTCCACGAGCAGTACTTC. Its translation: CASSSGQGVHEQYF.

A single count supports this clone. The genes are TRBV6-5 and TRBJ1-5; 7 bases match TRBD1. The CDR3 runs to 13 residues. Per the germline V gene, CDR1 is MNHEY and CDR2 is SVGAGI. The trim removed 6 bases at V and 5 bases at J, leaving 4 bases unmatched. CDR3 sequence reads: CASSFDRDQPQHF. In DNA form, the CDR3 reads TGTGCCAGCAGCTTTGACAGGGATCAGCCCCAGCATTTT.

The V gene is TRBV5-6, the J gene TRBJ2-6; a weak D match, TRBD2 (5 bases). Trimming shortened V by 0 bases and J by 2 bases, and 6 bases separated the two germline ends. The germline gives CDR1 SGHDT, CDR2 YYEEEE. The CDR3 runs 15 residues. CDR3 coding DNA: TGTGCCAGCAGCTTGGCCGGGGCTGGGGCCAACGTCCTGACTTTC. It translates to CASSLAGAGANVLTF.

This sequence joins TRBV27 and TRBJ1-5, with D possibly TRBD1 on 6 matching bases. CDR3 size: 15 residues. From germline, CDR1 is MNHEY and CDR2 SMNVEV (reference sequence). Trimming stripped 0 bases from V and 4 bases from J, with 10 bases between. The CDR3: CASSLSRDRNQPQHF. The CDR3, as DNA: TGTGCCAGCAGTTTATCGAGAGACAGGAATCAGCCCCAGCATTTT.

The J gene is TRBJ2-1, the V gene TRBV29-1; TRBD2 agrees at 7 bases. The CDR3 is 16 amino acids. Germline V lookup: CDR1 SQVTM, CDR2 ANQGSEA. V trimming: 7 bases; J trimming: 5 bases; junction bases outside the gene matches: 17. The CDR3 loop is CSDAGTTEMTNNEQFF. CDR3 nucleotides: TGCAGCGACGCCGGGACTACGGAAATGACAAACAATGAGCAGTTCTTC.

The DNA for the CDR3 is TGTGCCAGCAGCCAAGACGACAGCGGCAATCAGCCCCAGCATTTT. The encoded protein is CASSQDDSGNQPQHF. The V gene is TRBV3-1 (or the pseudogene TRBV3-2), the J gene TRBJ1-5; D is perhaps TRBD1 (5 bases). The V end lost 0 bases, the J end lost 2 bases, and 8 bases lay between the germline ends. In germline, CDR1 is LGHDT, CDR2 YNNKEL (reference sequence). The CDR3 runs to 15 residues.

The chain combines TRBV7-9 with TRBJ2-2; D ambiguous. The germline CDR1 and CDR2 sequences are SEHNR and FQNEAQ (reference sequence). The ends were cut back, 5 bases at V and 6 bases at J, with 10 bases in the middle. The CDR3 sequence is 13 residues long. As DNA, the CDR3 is TGTGCCAGCAGCCAAACCGGTCCCGGGGAGCTGTTTTTT. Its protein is CASSQTGPGELFF.

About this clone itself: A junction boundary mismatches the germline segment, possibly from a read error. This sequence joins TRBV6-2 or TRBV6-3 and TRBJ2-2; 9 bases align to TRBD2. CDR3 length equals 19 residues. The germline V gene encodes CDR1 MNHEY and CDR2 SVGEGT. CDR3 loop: CPSTPPGRGGPGNTGELFF. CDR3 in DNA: TGTCCCAGCACCCCCCCGGGGCGGGGGGGCCCTGGTAACACCGGGGAGCTGTTTTTT.

CDR3 DNA sequence: TGTGCCAGCTCACCAAGGGAGGAGGCTGGGGCCAACGTCCTGACTTTC. Amino acids: CASSPREEAGANVLTF. The J gene is TRBJ2-6, the V gene TRBV18, with D tentatively TRBD2 (6 bases). The CDR3 totals 16 residues. Germline V gene sequence: CDR1 KGHSH, CDR2 LQKENI. The V gene lost 2 bases and the J gene lost 2 bases, with 10 bases spanning the gap.

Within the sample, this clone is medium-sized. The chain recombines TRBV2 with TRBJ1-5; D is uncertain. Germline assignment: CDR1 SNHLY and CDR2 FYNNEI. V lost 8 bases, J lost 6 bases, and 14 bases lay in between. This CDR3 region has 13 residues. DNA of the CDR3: TGTGCCAGCCAACAAGGTTCGGGTCAGCCCCAGCATTTT. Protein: CASQQGSGQPQHF.

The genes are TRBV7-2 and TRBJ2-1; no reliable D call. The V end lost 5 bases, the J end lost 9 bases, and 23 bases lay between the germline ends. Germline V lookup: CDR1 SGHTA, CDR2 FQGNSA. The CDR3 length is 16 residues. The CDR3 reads CASSPRRERTPFEQFF. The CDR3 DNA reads TGTGCCAGCAGCCCCAGAAGAGAGCGAACCCCCTTTGAGCAGTTCTTC.

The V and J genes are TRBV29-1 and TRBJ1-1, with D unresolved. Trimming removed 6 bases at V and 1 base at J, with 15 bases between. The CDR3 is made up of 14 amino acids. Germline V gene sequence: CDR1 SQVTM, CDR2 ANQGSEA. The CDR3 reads CSVNHRHANTEAFF. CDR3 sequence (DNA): TGCAGCGTCAACCATAGACACGCGAACACTGAAGCTTTCTTT.

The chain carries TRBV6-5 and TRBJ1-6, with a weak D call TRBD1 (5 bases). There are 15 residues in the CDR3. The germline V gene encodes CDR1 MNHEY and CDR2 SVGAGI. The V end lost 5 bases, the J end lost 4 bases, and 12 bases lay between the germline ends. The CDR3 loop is CASSTQGSYNSPLHF. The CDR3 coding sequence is TGTGCCAGCAGTACCCAGGGTTCTTATAATTCACCCCTCCACTTT.

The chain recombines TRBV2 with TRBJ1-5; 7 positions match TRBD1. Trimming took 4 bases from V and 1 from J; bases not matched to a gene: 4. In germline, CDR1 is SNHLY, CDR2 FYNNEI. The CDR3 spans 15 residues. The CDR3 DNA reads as TGTGCCAGCAGTGGACAGGGAGTAAGCAATCAGCCCCAGCATTTT. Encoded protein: CASSGQGVSNQPQHF. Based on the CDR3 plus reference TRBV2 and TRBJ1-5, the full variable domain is EPEVTQTPSHQVTQMGQEVILRCVPISNHLYFYWYRQILGQKVEFLVSFYNNEISEKSEIFDDQFSVERPDGSNFTLKIRSTKLEDSAMYFCASSGQGVSNQPQHFGDGTRLSIL.